This T cell receptor (beta chain) was observed in a study of tumor and adjacent non-tumor tissue in lung cancer. Study in general: The cohort had 12 adenocarcinoma, a couple of squamous cell and 1 small cell patients. Samples averaged roughly 4.2 million productive TCRbeta reads each. Study-wide results and caveats: Significantly higher TCR diversity was found in tumor than normal lung.

Three rounds of nested PCR, following a modified ARM-PCR protocol, produced the TCRbeta library. From the multiplex PCR reads, TCRdb called clonotypes with MiXCR, one entry per CDR3 protein. The sample holds 70,000 or so distinct CDR3 sequences; roughly 56% are singletons and the top ten take over 20%. This clonotype was found once. Its antigen is still unknown. RNA was extracted from bulk tissue without any cell sorting. Chemotherapy-naive patients with new lung cancer underwent thoracic surgery in China, August–late 2014. CDR1 is GTSNPN, CDR2 SVGIG, per germline (reference sequence). The V segment lost 4 bases and the J segment 2 bases; nucleotides outside the gene matches: 8. CDR3 length: 15 amino acids.

The origin of this receptor is a man in his fifties with non-small cell lung cancer. The chain is built from TRBV30 and TRBJ1-5; 7 nucleotides agree with TRBD1. Sequenced sample: lung tumor tissue. CDR3 nucleotide sequence: TGTGCCTGGATACAGGGGAAGATAGGCAATCAGCCCCAGCATTTT. Its translation: CAWIQGKIGNQPQHF.